This TCR beta chain was captured in a study of shared clonotypes between healthy human individuals. Study-wide points: Limited genetic and exposure-history diversity came from having few donors. Blood alone was sampled, and tissue repertoires likely differ.

A deep-level run was used for the assay. The repertoire was sequenced with immunoSEQ multiplex PCR; TCRdb's copy has only in-frame clones and lacks some. The sample has about 460,000 clones; approximately 80% are singletons. The trim removed 7 bases at V and 4 bases at J, leaving 4 bases unmatched. CDR1 is MDHEN, CDR2 SYDVKM, per germline. The CDR3 extends over 14 amino acids. Comments on this clone: Its antigen is unknown.

Each of the donors was a healthy adult who was HIV-negative and had not had a recent acute infection or vaccination. Sequenced: PBMCs. The chain uses TRBV28 and TRBJ2-5, with 12 bases matching TRBD2. This clonotype was obtained from a middle-aged woman in good health. Some clones in this sample may be carry-over from other donors' samples. CDR3 coding DNA: TGTGCCAGCACCCAACTAGCGGGAGGAGAGACCCAGTACTTC. Protein: CASTQLAGGETQYF.